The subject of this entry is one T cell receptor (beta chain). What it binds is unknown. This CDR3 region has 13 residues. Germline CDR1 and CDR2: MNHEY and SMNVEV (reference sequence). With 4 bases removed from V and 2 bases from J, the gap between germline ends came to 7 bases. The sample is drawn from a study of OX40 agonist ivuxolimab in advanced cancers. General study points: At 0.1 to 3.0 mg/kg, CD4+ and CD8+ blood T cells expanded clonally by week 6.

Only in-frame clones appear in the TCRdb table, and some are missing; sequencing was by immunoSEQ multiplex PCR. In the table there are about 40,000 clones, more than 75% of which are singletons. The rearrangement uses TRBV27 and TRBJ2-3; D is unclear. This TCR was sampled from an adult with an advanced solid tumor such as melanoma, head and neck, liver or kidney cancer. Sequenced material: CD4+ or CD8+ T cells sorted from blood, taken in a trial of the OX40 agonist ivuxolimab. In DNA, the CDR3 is TGTGCCAGCAGTTCCACCCCCACAGATACGCAGTATTTT. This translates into CASSSTPTDTQYF.